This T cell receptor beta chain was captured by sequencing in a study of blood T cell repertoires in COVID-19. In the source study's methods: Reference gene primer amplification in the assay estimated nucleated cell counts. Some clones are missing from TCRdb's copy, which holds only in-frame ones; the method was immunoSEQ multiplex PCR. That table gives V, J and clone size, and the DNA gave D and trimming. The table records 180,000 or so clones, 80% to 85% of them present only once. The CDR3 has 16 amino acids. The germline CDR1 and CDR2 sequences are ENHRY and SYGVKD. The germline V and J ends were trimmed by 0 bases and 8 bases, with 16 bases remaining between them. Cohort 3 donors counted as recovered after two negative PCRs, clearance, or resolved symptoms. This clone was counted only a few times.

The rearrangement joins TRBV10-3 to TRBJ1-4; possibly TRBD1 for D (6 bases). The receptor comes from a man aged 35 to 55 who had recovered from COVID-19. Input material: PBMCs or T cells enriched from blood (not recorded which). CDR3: CAISESASGAPEKLFF. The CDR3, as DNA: TGTGCCATCAGTGAGTCGGCCTCAGGGGCGCCGGAAAAACTGTTTTTT.